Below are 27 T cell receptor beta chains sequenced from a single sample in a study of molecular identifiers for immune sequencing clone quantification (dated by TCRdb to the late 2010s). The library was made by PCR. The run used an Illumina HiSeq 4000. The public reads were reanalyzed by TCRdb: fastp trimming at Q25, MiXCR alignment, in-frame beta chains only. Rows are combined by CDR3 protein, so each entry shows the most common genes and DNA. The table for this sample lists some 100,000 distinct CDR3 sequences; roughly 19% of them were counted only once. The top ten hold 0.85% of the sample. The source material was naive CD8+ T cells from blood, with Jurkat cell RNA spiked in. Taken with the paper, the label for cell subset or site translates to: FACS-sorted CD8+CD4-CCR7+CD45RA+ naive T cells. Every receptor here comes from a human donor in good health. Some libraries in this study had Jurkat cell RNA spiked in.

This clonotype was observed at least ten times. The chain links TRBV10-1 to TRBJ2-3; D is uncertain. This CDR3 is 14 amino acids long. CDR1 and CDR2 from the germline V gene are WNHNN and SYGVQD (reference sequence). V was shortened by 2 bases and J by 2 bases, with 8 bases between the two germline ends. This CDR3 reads CASSEEKATDTQYF. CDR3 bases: TGCGCCAGCAGTGAGGAAAAGGCCACAGATACGCAGTATTTT.

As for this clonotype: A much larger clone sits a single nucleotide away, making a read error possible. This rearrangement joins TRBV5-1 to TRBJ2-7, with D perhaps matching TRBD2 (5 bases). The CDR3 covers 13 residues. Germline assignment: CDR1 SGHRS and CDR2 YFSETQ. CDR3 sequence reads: CAGSLGSLYEQYF. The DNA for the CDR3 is TGCGCCGGCAGCTTGGGGAGCCTCTACGAGCAGTACTTC.

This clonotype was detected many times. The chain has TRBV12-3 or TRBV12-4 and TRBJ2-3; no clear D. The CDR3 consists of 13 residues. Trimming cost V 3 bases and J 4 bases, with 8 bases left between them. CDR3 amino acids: CASSFIRPDTQYF. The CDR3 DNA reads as TGTGCCAGCAGTTTCATCAGGCCAGATACGCAGTATTTT.

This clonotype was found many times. The CDR3, as DNA: TGCGCCAGCAGCCAAGATACGGGGTGGCAGCCCCAGCATTTT. The encoded protein is CASSQDTGWQPQHF. The J gene is TRBJ1-5, the V gene TRBV4-1, with D hard to call. The CDR3 is 14 amino acids. The germline V gene encodes CDR1 MGHRA and CDR2 YSYEKL. The ends were cut back, 0 bases at V and 7 bases at J, with 10 bases in the middle.

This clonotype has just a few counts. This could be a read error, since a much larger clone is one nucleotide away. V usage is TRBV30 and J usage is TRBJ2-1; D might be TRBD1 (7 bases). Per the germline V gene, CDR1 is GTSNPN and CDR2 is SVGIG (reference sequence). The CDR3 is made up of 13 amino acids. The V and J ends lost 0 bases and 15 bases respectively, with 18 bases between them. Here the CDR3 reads CAWSVGGGEKRFF. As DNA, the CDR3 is TGTGCCTGGAGTGTAGGAGGGGGCGAAAAGAGGTTCTTC. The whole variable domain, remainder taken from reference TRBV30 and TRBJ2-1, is SQTIHQWPATLVQPVGSPLSLECTVEGTSNPNLYWYRQAAGRGLQLLFYSVGIGQISSEVPQNLSASRPQDRQFILSSKKLLLSDSGFYLCAWSVGGGEKRFFGPGTRLTVL.

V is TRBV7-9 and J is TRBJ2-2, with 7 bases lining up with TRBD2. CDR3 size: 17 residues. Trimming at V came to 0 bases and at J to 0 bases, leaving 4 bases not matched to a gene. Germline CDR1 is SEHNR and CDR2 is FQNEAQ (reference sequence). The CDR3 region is CASSLALGGANTGELFF. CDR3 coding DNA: TGTGCCAGCAGCTTAGCGCTTGGGGGGGCGAACACCGGGGAGCTGTTTTTT.

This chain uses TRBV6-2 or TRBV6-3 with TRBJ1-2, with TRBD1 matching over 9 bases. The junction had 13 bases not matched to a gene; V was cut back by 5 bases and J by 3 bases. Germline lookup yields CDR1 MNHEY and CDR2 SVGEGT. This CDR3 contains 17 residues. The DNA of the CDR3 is TGTGCCAGCAGTAGGACCGGGACAGGGCCTTTCTACTATGGCTACACCTTC. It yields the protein CASSRTGTGPFYYGYTF.

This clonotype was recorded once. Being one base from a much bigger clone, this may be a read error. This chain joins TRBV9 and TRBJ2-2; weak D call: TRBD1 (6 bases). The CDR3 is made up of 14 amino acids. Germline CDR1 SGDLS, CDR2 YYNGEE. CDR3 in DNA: TGTGCCAGCAGCGTACGAACAGGGACCGGGGAGCCGTTTTTT. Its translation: CASSVRTGTGEPFF.

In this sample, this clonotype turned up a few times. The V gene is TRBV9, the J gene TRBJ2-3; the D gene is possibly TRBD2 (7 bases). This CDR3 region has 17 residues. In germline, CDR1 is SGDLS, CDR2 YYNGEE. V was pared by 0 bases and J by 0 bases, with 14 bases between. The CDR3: CASSVDGEGGSTDTQYF. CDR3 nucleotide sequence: TGTGCCAGCAGCGTAGATGGGGAGGGGGGAAGCACAGATACGCAGTATTTT.

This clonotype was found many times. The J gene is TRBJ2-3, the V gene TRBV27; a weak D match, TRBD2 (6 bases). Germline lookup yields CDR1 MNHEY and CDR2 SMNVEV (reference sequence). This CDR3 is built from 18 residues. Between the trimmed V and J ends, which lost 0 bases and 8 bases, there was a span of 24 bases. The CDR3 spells CASSLSPRDGGKLGTQYF. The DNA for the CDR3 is TGTGCCAGCAGTTTATCCCCCCGCGATGGGGGGAAGTTGGGTACGCAGTATTTT.

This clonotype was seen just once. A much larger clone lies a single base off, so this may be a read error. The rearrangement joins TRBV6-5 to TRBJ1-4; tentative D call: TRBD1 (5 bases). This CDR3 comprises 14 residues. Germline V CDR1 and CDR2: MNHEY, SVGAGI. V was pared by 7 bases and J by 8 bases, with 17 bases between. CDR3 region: CASTQGALGEKLFF. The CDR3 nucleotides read TGTGCCAGCACCCAAGGGGCGCTCGGGGAAAAACTGTTTTTT.

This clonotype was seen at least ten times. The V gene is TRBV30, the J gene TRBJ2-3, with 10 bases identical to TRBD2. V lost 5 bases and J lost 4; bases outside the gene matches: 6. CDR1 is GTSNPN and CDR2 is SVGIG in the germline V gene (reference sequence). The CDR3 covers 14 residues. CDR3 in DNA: TGTGCCTGGTCCCTAGCGGGAGTCGCAGATACGCAGTATTTT. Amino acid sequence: CAWSLAGVADTQYF.

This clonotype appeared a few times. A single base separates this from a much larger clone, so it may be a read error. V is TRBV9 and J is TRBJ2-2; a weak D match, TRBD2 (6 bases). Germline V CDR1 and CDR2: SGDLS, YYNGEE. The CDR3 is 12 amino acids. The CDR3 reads CASSVGGGELVF. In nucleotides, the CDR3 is TGTGCCAGCAGCGTAGGAGGCGGGGAGCTGGTTTTT.

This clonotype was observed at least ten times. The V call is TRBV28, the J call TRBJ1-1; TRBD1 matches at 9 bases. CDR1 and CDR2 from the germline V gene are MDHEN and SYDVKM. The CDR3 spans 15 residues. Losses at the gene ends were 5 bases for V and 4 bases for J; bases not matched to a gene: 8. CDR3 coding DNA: TGTGCCAGCAGTCCGAACAGGGGGCTGAGCACTGAAGCTTTCTTT. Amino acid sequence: CASSPNRGLSTEAFF.

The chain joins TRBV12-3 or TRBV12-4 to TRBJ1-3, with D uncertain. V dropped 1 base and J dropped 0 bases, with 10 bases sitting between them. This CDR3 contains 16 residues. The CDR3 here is CASSLGASSSGNTIYF. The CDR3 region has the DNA TGTGCCAGCAGTTTAGGGGCCAGCAGCTCTGGAAACACCATATATTTT.

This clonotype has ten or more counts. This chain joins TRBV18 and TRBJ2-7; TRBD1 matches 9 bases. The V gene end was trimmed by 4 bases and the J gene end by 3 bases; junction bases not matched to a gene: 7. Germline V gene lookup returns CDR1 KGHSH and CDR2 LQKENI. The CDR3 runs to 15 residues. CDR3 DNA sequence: TGTGCCAGCTCACTGGGGACAGGGAAGAACTACGAGCAGTACTTC. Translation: CASSLGTGKNYEQYF. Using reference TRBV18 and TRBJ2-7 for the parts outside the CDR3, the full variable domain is NAGVMQNPRHLVRRRGQEARLRCSPMKGHSHVYWYRQLPEEGLKFMVYLQKENIIDESGMPKERFSAEFPKEGPSILRIQQVVRGDSAAYFCASSLGTGKNYEQYFGPGTRLTVT.

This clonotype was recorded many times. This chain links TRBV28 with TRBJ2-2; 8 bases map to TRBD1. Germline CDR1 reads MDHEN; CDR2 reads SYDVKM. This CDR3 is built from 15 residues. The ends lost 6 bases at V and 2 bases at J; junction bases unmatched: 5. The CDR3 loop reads CASSIGQGNTGELFF. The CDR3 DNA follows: TGTGCCAGCAGCATAGGACAGGGTAACACCGGGGAGCTGTTTTTT. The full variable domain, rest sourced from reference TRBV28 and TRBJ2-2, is DVKVTQSSRYLVKRTGEKVFLECVQDMDHENMFWYRQDPGLGLRLIYFSYDVKMKEKGDIPEGYSVSREKKERFSLILESASTNQTSMYLCASSIGQGNTGELFFGEGSRLTVL.

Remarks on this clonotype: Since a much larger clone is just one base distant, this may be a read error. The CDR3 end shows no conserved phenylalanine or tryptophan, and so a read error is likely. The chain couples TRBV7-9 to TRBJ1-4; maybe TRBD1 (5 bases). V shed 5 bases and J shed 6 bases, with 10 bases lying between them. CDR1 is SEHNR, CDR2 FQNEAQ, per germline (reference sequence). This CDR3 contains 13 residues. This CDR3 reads CASSDGADEKLFS. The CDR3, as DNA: TGTGCCAGCAGCGACGGGGCGGATGAAAAACTGTTTTCT.

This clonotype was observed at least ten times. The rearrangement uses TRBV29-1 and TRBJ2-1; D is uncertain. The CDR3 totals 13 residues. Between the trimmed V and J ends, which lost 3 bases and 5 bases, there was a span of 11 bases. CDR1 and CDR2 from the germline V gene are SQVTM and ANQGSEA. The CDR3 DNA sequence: TGCAGCGTTGATGGCGATGGAAACAATGAGCAGTTCTTC. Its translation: CSVDGDGNNEQFF.

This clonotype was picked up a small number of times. In DNA form, the CDR3 reads TGTGCCAGCAGTTTGCCCGGGACAGGGAGCGGCTACACCTTC. It translates to CASSLPGTGSGYTF. The rearrangement links TRBV28 to TRBJ1-2, with 9 bases that match TRBD1. Germline-derived CDR1 and CDR2 are MDHEN and SYDVKM. The CDR3 length is 14 residues. V lost 3 bases, J lost 8 bases, and 7 bases stayed unmatched.

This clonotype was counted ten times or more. CDR3 sequence (DNA): TGCGCCAGCAGCCAGGACTTGGGGGGGCTTTACTATGGCTACACCTTC. Amino acids: CASSQDLGGLYYGYTF. The rearrangement links TRBV4-1 to TRBJ1-2, with TRBD1 as a possible D gene (6 bases). V lost 3 bases, J lost 3 bases, and 17 bases lay in between. The CDR3 extends over 16 amino acids. Germline lookup yields CDR1 MGHRA and CDR2 YSYEKL.

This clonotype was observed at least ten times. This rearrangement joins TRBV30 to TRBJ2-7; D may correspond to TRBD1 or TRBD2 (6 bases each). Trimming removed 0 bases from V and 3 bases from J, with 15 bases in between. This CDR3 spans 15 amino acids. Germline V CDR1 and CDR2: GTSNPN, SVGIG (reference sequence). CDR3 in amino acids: CAWSVPPGANYEQYF. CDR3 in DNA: TGTGCCTGGAGTGTACCGCCGGGGGCCAACTACGAGCAGTACTTC.

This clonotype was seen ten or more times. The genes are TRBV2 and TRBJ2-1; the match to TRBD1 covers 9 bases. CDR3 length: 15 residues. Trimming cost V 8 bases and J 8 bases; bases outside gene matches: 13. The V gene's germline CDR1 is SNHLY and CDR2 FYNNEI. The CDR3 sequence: CASLEPGQGLDEQFF. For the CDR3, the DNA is TGTGCCAGCCTAGAACCGGGACAGGGTCTCGATGAGCAGTTCTTC.

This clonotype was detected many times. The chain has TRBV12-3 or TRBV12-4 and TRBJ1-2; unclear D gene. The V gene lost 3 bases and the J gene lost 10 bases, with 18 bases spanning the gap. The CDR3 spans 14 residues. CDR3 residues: CASSFAGVLYDYTF. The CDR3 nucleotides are TGTGCCAGCAGTTTTGCGGGAGTTCTATACGACTACACCTTC.

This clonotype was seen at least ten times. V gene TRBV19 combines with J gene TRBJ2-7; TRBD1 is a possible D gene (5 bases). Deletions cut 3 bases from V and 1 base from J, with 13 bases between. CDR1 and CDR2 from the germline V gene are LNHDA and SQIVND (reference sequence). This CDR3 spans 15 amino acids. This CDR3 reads CASSMSRDISYEQYF. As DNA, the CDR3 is TGTGCCAGTAGTATGTCCAGGGATATATCCTACGAGCAGTACTTC.

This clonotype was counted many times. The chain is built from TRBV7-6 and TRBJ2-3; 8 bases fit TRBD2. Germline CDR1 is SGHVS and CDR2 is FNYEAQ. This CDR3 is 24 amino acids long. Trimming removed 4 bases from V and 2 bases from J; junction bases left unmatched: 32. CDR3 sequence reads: CASSSSRLPLHGTGGDPPTDTQYF. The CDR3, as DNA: TGTGCCAGCAGCTCCTCCCGATTACCCCTCCACGGAACGGGAGGGGATCCCCCCACAGATACGCAGTATTTT.

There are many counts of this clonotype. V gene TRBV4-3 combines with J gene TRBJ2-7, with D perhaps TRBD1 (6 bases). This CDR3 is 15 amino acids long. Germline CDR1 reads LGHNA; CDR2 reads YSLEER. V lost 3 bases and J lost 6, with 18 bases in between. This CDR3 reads CASSHLTGPVGEQYF. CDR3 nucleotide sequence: TGCGCCAGCAGCCACCTGACAGGACCGGTTGGCGAGCAGTACTTC.